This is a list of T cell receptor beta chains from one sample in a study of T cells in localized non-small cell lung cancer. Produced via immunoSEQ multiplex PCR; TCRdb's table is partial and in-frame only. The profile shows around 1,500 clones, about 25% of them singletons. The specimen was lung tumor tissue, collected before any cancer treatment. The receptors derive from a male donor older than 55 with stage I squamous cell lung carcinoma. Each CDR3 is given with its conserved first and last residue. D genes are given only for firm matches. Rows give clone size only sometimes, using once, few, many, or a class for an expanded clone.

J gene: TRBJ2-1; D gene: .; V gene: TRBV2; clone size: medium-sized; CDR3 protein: CASSPGTWESEQFF; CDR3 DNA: TGTGCCAGCAGTCCCGGGACGTGGGAGAGTGAGCAGTTCTTC
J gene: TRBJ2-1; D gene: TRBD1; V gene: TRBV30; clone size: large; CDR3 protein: CAWSITQGANEQFF; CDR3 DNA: TGTGCCTGGAGTATCACACAGGGGGCCAATGAGCAGTTCTTC
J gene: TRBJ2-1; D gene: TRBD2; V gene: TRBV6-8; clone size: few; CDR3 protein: CAISGARLAALYNEQFF; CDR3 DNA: TGTGCCATCAGTGGCGCTCGACTAGCGGCACTGTACAATGAGCAGTTCTTC
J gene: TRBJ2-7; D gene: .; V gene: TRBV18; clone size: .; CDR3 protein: CASSDPRDEQYF; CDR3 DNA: TGTGCCAGCTCAGACCCCCGGGACGAGCAGTACTTC
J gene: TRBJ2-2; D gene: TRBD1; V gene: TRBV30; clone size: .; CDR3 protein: CASRDRGYTGELFF; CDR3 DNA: TGTGCCTCAAGGGACAGGGGCTACACCGGGGAGCTGTTTTTT
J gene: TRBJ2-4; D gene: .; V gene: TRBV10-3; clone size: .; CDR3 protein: CAISDTGGGMAKNIQYF; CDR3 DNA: TGTGCCATCAGTGATACAGGGGGAGGGATGGCCAAAAACATTCAGTACTTC
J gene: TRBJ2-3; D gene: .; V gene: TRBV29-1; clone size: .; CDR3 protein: CSVDALEGKATDTQYF; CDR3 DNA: TGCAGCGTCGACGCCCTGGAGGGTAAGGCAACAGATACGCAGTATTTT
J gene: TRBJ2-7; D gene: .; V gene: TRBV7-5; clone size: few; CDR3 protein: CASSLNSGGSYEQYF; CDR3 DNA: TGTGCCAGCAGCCTCAACTCGGGAGGTAGCTACGAGCAGTACTTC
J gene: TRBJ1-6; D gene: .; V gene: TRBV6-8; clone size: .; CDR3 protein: CAISSGVGNSPLHF; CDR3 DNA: TGTGCCATCAGTTCCGGGGTTGGGAATTCACCCCTCCACTTT
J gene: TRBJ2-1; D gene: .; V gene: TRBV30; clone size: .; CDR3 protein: CAWSDLETDHNEQFF; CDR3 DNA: TGTGCCTGGAGTGACCTCGAGACAGACCACAATGAGCAGTTCTTC
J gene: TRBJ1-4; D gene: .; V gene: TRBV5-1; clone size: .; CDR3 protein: CASSLRGPNEKLFF; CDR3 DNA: TGCGCCAGCAGCTTGCGGGGCCCTAATGAAAAACTGTTTTTT
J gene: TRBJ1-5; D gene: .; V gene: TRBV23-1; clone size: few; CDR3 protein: CASSFEGNQPQHF; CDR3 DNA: TGCGCCAGCAGCTTTGAGGGCAATCAGCCCCAGCATTTT
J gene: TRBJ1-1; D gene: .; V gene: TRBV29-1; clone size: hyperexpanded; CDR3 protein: CSVDTTEGTEAFF; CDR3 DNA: TGCAGCGTTGACACAACCGAAGGGACTGAAGCTTTCTTT
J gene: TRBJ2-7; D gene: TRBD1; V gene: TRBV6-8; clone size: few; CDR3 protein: CASSLDPGQGLYEQYF; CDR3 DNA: TGTGCCAGCAGTCTCGATCCGGGACAGGGTCTGTACGAGCAGTACTTC
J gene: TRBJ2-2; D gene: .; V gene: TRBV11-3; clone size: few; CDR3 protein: CASSRDSYTGELFF; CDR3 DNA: TGTGCCAGCAGCAGGGACTCCTACACCGGGGAGCTGTTTTTT
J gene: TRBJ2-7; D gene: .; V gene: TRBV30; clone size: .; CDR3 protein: CAWSDRWEQYF; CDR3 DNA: TGTGCCTGGAGTGACAGGTGGGAGCAGTACTTC
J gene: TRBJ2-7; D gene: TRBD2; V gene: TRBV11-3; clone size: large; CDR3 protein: CASSSLLAGAHYEQYF; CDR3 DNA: TGTGCCAGCAGCTCTTTACTAGCGGGGGCTCATTACGAGCAGTACTTC
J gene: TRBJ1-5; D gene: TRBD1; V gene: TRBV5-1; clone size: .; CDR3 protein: CASSLTGESNQPQHF; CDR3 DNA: TGCGCCAGCAGCTTGACAGGGGAGAGCAATCAGCCCCAGCATTTT
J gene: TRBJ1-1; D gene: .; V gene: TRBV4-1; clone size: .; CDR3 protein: CASSQGPPPVPKGAFF; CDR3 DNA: TGCGCCAGCAGCCAAGGGCCCCCGCCAGTCCCGAAGGGAGCTTTCTTT
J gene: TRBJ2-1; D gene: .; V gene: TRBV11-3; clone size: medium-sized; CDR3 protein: CASSERGVWVYNEQFF; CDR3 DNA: TGTGCCAGCAGCGAAAGGGGAGTTTGGGTCTACAATGAGCAGTTCTTC
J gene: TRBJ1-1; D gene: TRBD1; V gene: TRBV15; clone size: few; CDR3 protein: CATSRRDRRTEAFF; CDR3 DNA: TGTGCCACCAGCAGACGGGACAGGCGAACTGAAGCTTTCTTT
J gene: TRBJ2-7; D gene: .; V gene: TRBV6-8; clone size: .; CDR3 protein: CATGLTHTYEQYF; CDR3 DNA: TGTGCCACAGGGCTGACACATACCTACGAGCAGTACTTC
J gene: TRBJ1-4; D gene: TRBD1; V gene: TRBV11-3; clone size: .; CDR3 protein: CASSFAGTVNEKLFF; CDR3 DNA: TGTGCCAGCAGCTTCGCCGGGACAGTCAATGAAAAACTGTTTTTT
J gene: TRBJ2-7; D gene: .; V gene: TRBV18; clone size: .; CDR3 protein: CASSGHTYEQYF; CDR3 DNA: TGTGCCAGCTCGGGACATACCTACGAGCAGTACTTC
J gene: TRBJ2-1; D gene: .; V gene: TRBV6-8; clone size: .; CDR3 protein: CASGRLSYNEQFF; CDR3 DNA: TGTGCCAGCGGGCGGCTGTCCTACAATGAGCAGTTCTTC
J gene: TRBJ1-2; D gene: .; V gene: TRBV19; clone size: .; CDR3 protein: CASSWGSNFGGYTF; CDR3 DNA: TGTGCCAGTAGTTGGGGTTCTAACTTCGGGGGCTACACCTTC
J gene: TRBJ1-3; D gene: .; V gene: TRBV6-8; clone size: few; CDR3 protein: CASSDQSGGNTIYF; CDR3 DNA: TGTGCCAGCAGTGATCAATCGGGAGGAAACACCATATATTTT
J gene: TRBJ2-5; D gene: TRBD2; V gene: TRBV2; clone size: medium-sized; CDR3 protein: CASSPLSGVKETQYF; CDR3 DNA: TGTGCCAGCAGCCCCCTTAGCGGGGTAAAAGAGACCCAGTACTTC
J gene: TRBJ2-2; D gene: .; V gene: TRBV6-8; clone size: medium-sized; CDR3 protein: CASSRPELGTGELFF; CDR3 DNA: TGTGCCAGCAGCCGCCCCGAACTCGGCACCGGGGAGCTGTTTTTT
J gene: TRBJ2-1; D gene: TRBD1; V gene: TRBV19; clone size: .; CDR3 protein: CASSMGTDNEQFF; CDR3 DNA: TGTGCCAGTAGTATGGGGACAGACAATGAGCAGTTCTTC
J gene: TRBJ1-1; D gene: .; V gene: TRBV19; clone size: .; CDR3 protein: CASKGQLNTEAFF; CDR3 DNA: TGTGCCAGTAAAGGGCAGCTGAACACTGAAGCTTTCTTT
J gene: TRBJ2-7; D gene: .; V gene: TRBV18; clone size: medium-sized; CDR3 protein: CASSRGEDEQYF; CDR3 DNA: TGTGCCAGCTCCCGGGGTGAGGACGAGCAGTACTTC
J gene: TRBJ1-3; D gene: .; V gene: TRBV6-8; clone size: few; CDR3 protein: CASILDSSGNTIYF; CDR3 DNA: TGTGCCAGCATCCTGGACAGCTCTGGAAACACCATATATTTT
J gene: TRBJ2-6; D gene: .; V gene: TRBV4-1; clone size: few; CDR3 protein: CASSQDLAAGANVLTF; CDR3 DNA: TGCGCCAGCAGCCAAGATTTAGCAGCTGGGGCCAACGTCCTGACTTTC
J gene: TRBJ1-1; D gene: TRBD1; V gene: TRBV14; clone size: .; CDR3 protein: CASSQDIPRTGTEAFF; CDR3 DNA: TGTGCCAGCAGCCAAGATATCCCTCGGACAGGCACTGAAGCTTTCTTT
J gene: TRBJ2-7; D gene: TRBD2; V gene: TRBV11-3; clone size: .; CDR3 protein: CASGGAGGRLSYEQYF; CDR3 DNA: TGTGCCAGCGGTGGAGCGGGGGGCCGTCTTTCCTACGAGCAGTACTTC
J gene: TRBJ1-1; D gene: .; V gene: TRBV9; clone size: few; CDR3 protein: CATRGGGGTEAFF; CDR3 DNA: TGTGCCACCAGGGGAGGAGGAGGCACTGAAGCTTTCTTT
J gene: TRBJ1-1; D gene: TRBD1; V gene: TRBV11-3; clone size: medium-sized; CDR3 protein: CASSLGTGATEAFF; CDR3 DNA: TGTGCCAGCAGCTTAGGGACAGGGGCGACTGAAGCTTTCTTT
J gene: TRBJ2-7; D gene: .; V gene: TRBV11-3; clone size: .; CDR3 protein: CASSLGQGFTYSYEQYF; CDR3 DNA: TGTGCCAGCAGCTTAGGTCAGGGATTCACTTACTCCTACGAGCAGTACTTC
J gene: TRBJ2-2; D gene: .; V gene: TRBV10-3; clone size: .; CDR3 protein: CAISDPGTLGTGELFF; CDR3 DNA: TGTGCCATCAGTGACCCCGGGACCCTTGGGACCGGGGAGCTGTTTTTT
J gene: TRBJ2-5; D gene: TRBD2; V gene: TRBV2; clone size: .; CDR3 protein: CASRGGRGGRSFETQYF; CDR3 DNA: TGTGCCAGCAGAGGAGGGCGGGGGGGAAGGAGTTTCGAGACCCAGTACTTC
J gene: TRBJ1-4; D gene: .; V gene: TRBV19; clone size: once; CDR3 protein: CASGLGWEKLFF; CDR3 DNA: TGTGCCAGTGGGCTCGGCTGGGAAAAACTGTTTTTT
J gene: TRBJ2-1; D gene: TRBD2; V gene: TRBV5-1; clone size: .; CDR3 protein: CASSLAGESYNEQFF; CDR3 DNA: TGCGCCAGCAGCCTAGCGGGAGAATCCTACAATGAGCAGTTCTTC
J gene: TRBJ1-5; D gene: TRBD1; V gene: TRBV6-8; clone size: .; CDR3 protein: CASSAGQGQPQHF; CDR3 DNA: TGTGCCAGCAGTGCCGGACAGGGCCAGCCCCAGCATTTT
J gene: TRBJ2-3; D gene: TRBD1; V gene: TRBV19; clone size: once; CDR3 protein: CASSPTPGQGTDTQYF; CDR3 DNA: TGTGCCAGTAGTCCAACGCCGGGACAGGGAACAGATACGCAGTATTTT
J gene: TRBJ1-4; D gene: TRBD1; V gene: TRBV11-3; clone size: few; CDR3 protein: CASSSNRGLDEKLFF; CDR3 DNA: TGTGCCAGCAGCTCAAACAGGGGGCTGGATGAAAAACTGTTTTTT
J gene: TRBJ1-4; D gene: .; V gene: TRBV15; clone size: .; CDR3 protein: CATSRESGGWEKLFF; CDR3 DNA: TGTGCCACCAGCAGAGAAAGCGGGGGCTGGGAAAAACTGTTTTTT
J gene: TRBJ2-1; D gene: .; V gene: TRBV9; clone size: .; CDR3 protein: CASSVAIKSNEQFF; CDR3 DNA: TGTGCCAGCAGCGTAGCGATAAAGAGCAATGAGCAGTTCTTC
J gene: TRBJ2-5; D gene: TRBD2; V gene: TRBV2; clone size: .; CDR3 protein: CASSALLAGEGETQYF; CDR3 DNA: TGTGCCAGCAGTGCCCTACTAGCGGGGGAGGGGGAGACCCAGTACTTC
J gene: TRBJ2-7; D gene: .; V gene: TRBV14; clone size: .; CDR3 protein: CASSQGIRGASYEQYF; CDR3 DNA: TGTGCCAGCAGCCAAGGGATTCGAGGGGCGAGCTACGAGCAGTACTTC
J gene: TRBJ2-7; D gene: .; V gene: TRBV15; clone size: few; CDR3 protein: CATSRVSWEPRYEQYF; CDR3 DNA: TGTGCCACCAGCAGAGTATCGTGGGAGCCGCGCTACGAGCAGTACTTC
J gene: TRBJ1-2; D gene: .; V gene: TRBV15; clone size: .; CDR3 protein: CATSRDGQGWTGYTF; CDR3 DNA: TGTGCCACCAGCAGAGATGGCCAGGGGTGGACTGGCTACACCTTC
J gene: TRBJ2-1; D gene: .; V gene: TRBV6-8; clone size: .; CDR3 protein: CASSYSRMDEQFF; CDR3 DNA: TGTGCCAGCAGTTACTCCCGGATGGATGAGCAGTTCTTC
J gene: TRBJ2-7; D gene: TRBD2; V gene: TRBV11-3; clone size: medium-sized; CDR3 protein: CASSLGSQRGAYEQYF; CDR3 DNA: TGTGCCAGCAGCTTAGGAAGCCAGCGGGGAGCCTACGAGCAGTACTTC
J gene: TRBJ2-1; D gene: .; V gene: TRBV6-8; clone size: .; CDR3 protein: CASSGDRYEQFF; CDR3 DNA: TGTGCCAGCAGTGGAGACAGATACGAGCAGTTCTTC
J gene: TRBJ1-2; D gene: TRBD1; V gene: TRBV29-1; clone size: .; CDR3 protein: CSVQMDRDRRYYGYTF; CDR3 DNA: TGCAGCGTCCAAATGGACCGGGACAGGAGGTACTATGGCTACACCTTC
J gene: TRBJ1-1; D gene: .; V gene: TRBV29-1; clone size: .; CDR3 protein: CSVSFPGGKGTEAFF; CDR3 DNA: TGCAGCGTGTCTTTTCCCGGGGGAAAGGGCACTGAAGCTTTCTTT